Listed below are T cell receptor beta chains from one sample, sequenced in a study of blood T cell repertoires in COVID-19. TCRdb's copy holds only in-frame clones and misses some; the assay was immunoSEQ multiplex PCR. The sample has about 190,000 clones, 70% to 90% seen once. Sequencing was performed on peripheral blood. These receptors all come from a man aged 25 to 45 with acute or convalescent COVID-19. Both conserved end residues are part of each CDR3. The D gene is left open where the match is weak. Rows give clone size only sometimes, using once, few, many, or a class for an expanded clone.

>TRBJ1-3|TRBD1|TRBV9|-
TGTGCCAGCAGCTTTGGGACAGGAGACACCATATATTTT
CASSFGTGDTIYF
>TRBJ2-3|TRBD2|TRBV3-1/TRBV3-2|-
TGTGCCAGCAGCCAGTCGCCAGCGGGACGTACAGATACGCAGTATTTT
CASSQSPAGRTDTQYF
>TRBJ1-4|TRBD1|TRBV28|-
TGTGCCAGCAGTTTATCCCTCTACTCCGGGACAGGGGGCCTCCATGAAAAACTGTTTTTT
CASSLSLYSGTGGLHEKLFF
>TRBJ2-5|TRBD1|TRBV27|-
TGTGCCAGCAGTTTCTCTGACAGGGGGGGAACCCAGTACTTC
CASSFSDRGGTQYF
>TRBJ1-1|-|TRBV3-1/TRBV3-2|once
TGTGCCAGCCAAGGGGTGAACACTGAAGCTTTCTTT
CASQGVNTEAFF
>TRBJ1-4|TRBD1|TRBV29-1|-
TGCAGCGCCGGAGGTCAGGGGGCCATTGAAAAACTGTTTTTT
CSAGGQGAIEKLFF
>TRBJ2-6|-|TRBV19|once
TGTGCCAGTCGGTCTCCTTTTATAGCGTCTTCTGGGGCCAACGTCCTGACTTTC
CASRSPFIASSGANVLTF
>TRBJ2-7|TRBD2|TRBV19|-
TGTGCCAGTAGTGCCCAACTGAGCGGGGACCCCTACGAGCAGTACTTC
CASSAQLSGDPYEQYF
>TRBJ2-7|-|TRBV6-5|-
TGTGCCAGCAGACACCGCTATGACAGTGATGACGAGCAGTACTTC
CASRHRYDSDDEQYF
>TRBJ2-7|TRBD1|TRBV28|once
TGTGCCAGCAGGCGACAGGGGGCTTACGAGCAGTACTTC
CASRRQGAYEQYF
>TRBJ2-1|-|TRBV24-1|-
TGTGCCACCAGTGATGCCCGGGCCTCAGGGTACAATGAGCAGTTCTTC
CATSDARASGYNEQFF
>TRBJ2-1|TRBD2|TRBV3-1/TRBV3-2|-
TGTGCCAGCAGCCAGGGACTAGCAGGGTTCAATGAGCAGTTCTTC
CASSQGLAGFNEQFF
>TRBJ1-6|-|TRBV30|-
TGTGCCTGGCAGAGGGAGGGGAATTCACCCCTCCACTTT
CAWQREGNSPLHF
>TRBJ2-3|-|TRBV10-1|-
TGCGCCAGCAGTGAGTCACTAGCAGCAGATACGCAGTATTTT
CASSESLAADTQYF
>TRBJ2-5|TRBD1|TRBV5-6|-
TGTGCCAGCAGCCTGGGACAGACCCAAGAGACCCAGTACTTC
CASSLGQTQETQYF
>TRBJ2-5|TRBD2|TRBV6-5|-
TGTGCCAGCATTGGAACGGGAGGAGAGACCCAGTACTTC
CASIGTGGETQYF
>TRBJ2-7|-|TRBV30|-
TGTGCCTGGAGTTCCGCGGATCGCTACGAGCAGTACTTC
CAWSSADRYEQYF
>TRBJ1-1|-|TRBV7-9|-
TGTGCCAGCAGCTCTCCGGGACTCCCGAACACTGAAGCTTTCTTT
CASSSPGLPNTEAFF
>TRBJ1-1|TRBD1|TRBV6-5|-
TGTGCCAGCAGAGACGGGACAGTGCGAAGGGGAGCTTTCTTT
CASRDGTVRRGAFF
>TRBJ2-1|-|TRBV10-2|-
TGCGCCAGCAGTGAGTCATACCGGACTCCCCCCTACAATGAGCAGTTCTTC
CASSESYRTPPYNEQFF
>TRBJ2-5|-|TRBV19|-
TGTGCCAGTAGTATCGGGGTCTCGCCCGAGGGGGCCCAGTACTTC
CASSIGVSPEGAQYF
>TRBJ2-1|-|TRBV9|few
TGTGCCAGCACCTTAGGCGGGATGTCTTACAATGAGCAGTTCTTC
CASTLGGMSYNEQFF
>TRBJ2-1|-|TRBV3-1/TRBV3-2|-
TGTGCCAGCAGCCAAGTCAACCGGAATGAGCAGTTCTTC
CASSQVNRNEQFF
>TRBJ1-6|TRBD1|TRBV18|-
TGTGCCAGCTCACGACAGGGCAGCCTTAATTCACCCCTCCACTTT
CASSRQGSLNSPLHF
>TRBJ1-6|TRBD1|TRBV5-1|-
TGCGCCAGCAGCCGGACAGGGGAAATCGGTAATTCACCCCTCCACTTT
CASSRTGEIGNSPLHF
>TRBJ2-5|-|TRBV4-1|-
TGCGCCAGCAGCCAAGAACCTAGGCGGATCCAAGAGACCCAGTACTTC
CASSQEPRRIQETQYF
>TRBJ1-1|TRBD1|TRBV6-5|-
TGTGCCAGCGGCCGACAGGGGATAAACACTGAAGCTTTCTTT
CASGRQGINTEAFF
>TRBJ1-5|-|TRBV5-5|-
TGTGCCAGCAGCTTGAGTCCGGGGCAGCCCCAGCATTTT
CASSLSPGQPQHF